This T cell receptor (beta chain) was captured in a study of CD8+ T cells in alopecia areata. Extracted RNA was reverse transcribed, and the resulting cDNA served as sequencing template. The repertoire was sequenced with immunoSEQ multiplex PCR; TCRdb's copy has only in-frame clones and lacks some. Counted here are about 97,000 clones, roughly two fifths occurring once; the ten biggest clones make up 1% to 1.5%. Worth noting for this clone: What it binds is not known.

The CDR3 is 13 amino acids. Overall study results and limits: Between patients, shared TCR sequences were less clear than in mice. This was possibly due in part to HLA diversity in the patient population.

The sequencing sample was made of CD4+ T cells sorted from blood. The chain employs TRBV21-1 and TRBJ2-1; TRBD1 reflects the table's D call only, with no check against the DNA. TRBV21-1 is recorded as a pseudogene. This TCR was sampled from a human donor with alopecia areata. The DNA of the CDR3 is TGTGCCAGCAGCATTTGGGTCAGGGATGAGCAGTTCTTC. Translated: CASSIWVRDEQFF.